These 17 T cell receptor beta chains originate from one sample sequenced in a study of cytomegalovirus exposure and HLA in healthy donors. PCR primers comprised 60 Vbeta and 13 Jbeta primers. This table comes from immunoSEQ multiplex PCR, and its TCRdb copy is limited to in-frame clones, with some not included. Of approximately 150,000 clones listed, approximately 85% are singletons. The source material was PBMCs. The receptor source for this set is a man in his forties or fifties in good health and CMV-seropositive.

This clone turned up a few times. As DNA, the CDR3 is TGCGCCAGCAGCTTGGGGGGACAGACCTACGAGCAGTACTTC. This translates into CASSLGGQTYEQYF. The chain carries TRBV5-1 and TRBJ2-7, with 7 bases lining up with TRBD1. The CDR3 totals 14 residues. Trimming took 0 bases from V and 2 from J; bases not matched to a gene: 2. Germline V gives CDR1 SGHRS, CDR2 YFSETQ.

The V call is TRBV28, the J call TRBJ2-3; TRBD2 agrees at 9 bases. This CDR3 comprises 17 residues. Looked up from germline, CDR1 is MDHEN and CDR2 is SYDVKM. V trimming: 2 bases; J trimming: 0 bases; junction bases outside the gene matches: 6. CDR3 nucleotides: TGTGCCAGCAGTTTAGCGGCTAGCGGGACGAGCACAGATACGCAGTATTTT. Translating gives CASSLAASGTSTDTQYF.

This sequence joins TRBV5-6 and TRBJ2-7; weak D call: TRBD2 (6 bases). Trimming stripped 3 bases from V and 2 bases from J, with 12 bases between. The CDR3 has 14 residues. Looked up from germline, CDR1 is SGHDT and CDR2 is YYEEEE. DNA of the CDR3: TGTGCCAGCAGCTACCGGGAGCTAGCCTACGAGCAGTACTTC. This sequence encodes CASSYRELAYEQYF. Full variable domain (remainder filled in from reference TRBV5-6 and TRBJ2-7): DAGVTQSPTHLIKTRGQQVTLRCSPKSGHDTVSWYQQALGQGPQFIFQYYEEEERQRGNFPDRFSGHQFPNYSSELNVNALLLGDSALYLCASSYRELAYEQYFGPGTRLTVT.

The V gene is TRBV20-1, the J gene TRBJ1-2, with D uncertain. Germline-derived CDR1 and CDR2 are DFQATT and SNEGSKA (reference sequence). CDR3 size: 11 residues. V lost 6 bases to trimming and J lost 6 bases, with 11 bases between them. DNA for the CDR3: TGCAGTGCCCCCTACGGGGATGGCTACACCTTC. It is translated as CSAPYGDGYTF.

The CDR3 protein is CASSGGGSLATNEKLFF. Here the CDR3 DNA reads TGTGCCAGCAGCGGGGGGGGCAGCCTTGCAACTAATGAAAAACTGTTTTTT. The J gene is TRBJ1-4, the V gene TRBV7-3; maybe TRBD1 (6 bases). The CDR3 has 17 residues. With 5 bases removed from V and 0 bases from J, the gap between germline ends came to 16 bases. Germline assignment: CDR1 SGHTA and CDR2 FQGTGA.

V gene TRBV10-3 combines with J gene TRBJ1-1; 10 bases align to TRBD1. The V gene's germline CDR1 is ENHRY and CDR2 SYGVKD. V shed 5 bases and J 5 bases; nucleotides not matched to a gene: 5. The CDR3 is made up of 14 amino acids. CDR3 protein: CAISPGQGGTEAFF. Here the CDR3 DNA reads TGTGCCATCAGTCCAGGACAGGGGGGTACTGAAGCTTTCTTT.

The gene calls are TRBV4-2 and TRBJ2-7; 14 bases match TRBD2. There are 23 residues in the CDR3. Germline assignment: CDR1 LGHNA and CDR2 YNFKEQ. V was pared by 4 bases and J by 0 bases, with 23 bases of the junction left unmatched. The CDR3 sequence: CASSRKTGTSGSHSNFISYEQYF. The CDR3 bases are TGTGCCAGCAGCCGAAAAACCGGGACTAGCGGGAGTCACTCCAATTTTATCTCCTACGAGCAGTACTTC.

This chain connects TRBV10-3 to TRBJ2-5; TRBD1 aligns across 9 bases. The J call may be in error: the DNA end matches TRBJ2-7 better. Germline-derived CDR1 and CDR2 are ENHRY and SYGVKD. This CDR3 comprises 15 residues. The CDR3 protein is CAIRFAGTGTYEQYF. The CDR3 DNA is TGTGCCATCAGATTCGCCGGGACAGGGACCTACGAGCAGTACTTC.

The chain has TRBV5-4 and TRBJ1-4; 7 bases match TRBD1. The CDR3 extends over 16 amino acids. Germline values: CDR1 SGHNT, CDR2 YYREEE (reference sequence). J lost 4 bases, V lost 4 bases, and 10 bases had no gene match. The CDR3 sequence: CASSTRQGMGNEKLFF. The CDR3 DNA follows: TGTGCCAGCAGCACGAGACAGGGTATGGGTAATGAAAAACTGTTTTTT.

This clone was found once. V and J are TRBV5-1 and TRBJ2-7; D is unresolved. The CDR3 extends over 12 amino acids. The germline V gene has CDR1 SGHRS and CDR2 YFSETQ. V was cut by 3 bases and J by 5 bases, with 9 bases left in between. The CDR3 DNA reads TGCGCCAGCAGCTACTCTAGAGACGAGCAGTACTTC. It specifies CASSYSRDEQYF. Full variable domain (rest looked up from reference TRBV5-1 and TRBJ2-7): KAGVTQTPRYLIKTRGQQVTLSCSPISGHRSVSWYQQTPGQGLQFLFEYFSETQRNKGNFPGRFSGRQFSNSRSEMNVSTLELGDSALYLCASSYSRDEQYFGPGTRLTVT.

This clone has just a few counts. This chain connects TRBV7-2 to TRBJ2-5, with D unclear. The CDR3 length is 13 residues. The germline gives CDR1 SGHTA, CDR2 FQGNSA. With 2 bases removed from V and 1 base from J, the gap between germline ends came to 5 bases. CDR3 sequence: CASSLQRQETQYF. The CDR3 DNA reads TGTGCCAGCAGCTTACAGCGCCAAGAGACCCAGTACTTC. The variable domain in full, with the rest retrieved from reference TRBV7-2 and TRBJ2-5, is GAGVSQSPSNKVTEKGKDVELRCDPISGHTALYWYRQSLGQGLEFLIYFQGNSAPDKSGLPSDRFSAERTGGSVSTLTIQRTQQEDSAVYLCASSLQRQETQYFGPGTRLLVL.

This rearrangement joins TRBV6-1 to TRBJ1-3; 12 bases match TRBD1. The CDR3 sequence is 18 residues long. V lost 3 bases, J lost 5 bases, and 11 bases stayed unmatched. Germline values: CDR1 MNHNS, CDR2 SASEGT. CDR3 sequence: CASSEEPFGTGGRNTIYF. The CDR3 nucleotides are TGTGCCAGCAGTGAGGAACCGTTCGGGACAGGGGGCCGAAACACCATATATTTT.

The J gene is TRBJ1-2, the V gene TRBV28; weak D call: TRBD1 (5 bases). V lost 3 bases and J 9 bases, leaving 17 bases between the germline ends. This CDR3 spans 14 amino acids. Germline V gene lookup returns CDR1 MDHEN and CDR2 SYDVKM. For the CDR3, the DNA is TGTGCCAGCAGTTTGGGGGGTCTTGGTAGTCGCTACACCTTC. It yields the protein CASSLGGLGSRYTF.

J is TRBJ2-1 and V is TRBV28, with 10 positions matching TRBD2. This CDR3 comprises 17 residues. The germline V gene encodes CDR1 MDHEN and CDR2 SYDVKM. The V segment lost 1 base and the J segment 4 bases; nucleotides outside the gene matches: 7. The CDR3: CASSLSKREGVYNEQFF. Written as DNA, the CDR3 is TGTGCCAGCAGTTTATCAAAGCGGGAGGGTGTATACAATGAGCAGTTCTTC.

In this sample, this clone turned up a few times. The rearrangement joins TRBV4-1 to TRBJ1-2; perhaps TRBD1 as D (6 bases). Trimming stripped 1 base from V and 2 bases from J, with 11 bases between. This CDR3 has 15 residues. Germline V gene sequence: CDR1 MGHRA, CDR2 YSYEKL. CDR3 nucleotides: TGCGCCAGCAGCCAAGCCGGACAGTTCAACTATGGCTACACCTTC. Translated, it gives CASSQAGQFNYGYTF.

This chain links TRBV27 with TRBJ1-6; TRBD1 might be the D (5 bases). Germline assignment: CDR1 MNHEY and CDR2 SMNVEV (reference sequence). V was cut by 5 bases and J by 7 bases, with 15 bases left in between. The CDR3 runs 15 residues. CDR3 DNA sequence: TGTGCCAGCAGTGAACGGGGGGAACCGAATTCACCCCTCCACTTT. This gives the protein CASSERGEPNSPLHF.

Only a few counts were recorded for this clone. The V gene is TRBV4-2, the J gene TRBJ2-1, with 10 positions matching TRBD2. Per the germline V gene, CDR1 is LGHNA and CDR2 is YNFKEQ. The CDR3 runs 16 residues. The J segment lost 4 bases and the V segment lost 2 bases, leaving 5 bases of the junction unmatched. CDR3: CASSQLLAGLYNEQFF. The CDR3, as DNA: TGTGCCAGCAGCCAACTACTAGCGGGACTATACAATGAGCAGTTCTTC.